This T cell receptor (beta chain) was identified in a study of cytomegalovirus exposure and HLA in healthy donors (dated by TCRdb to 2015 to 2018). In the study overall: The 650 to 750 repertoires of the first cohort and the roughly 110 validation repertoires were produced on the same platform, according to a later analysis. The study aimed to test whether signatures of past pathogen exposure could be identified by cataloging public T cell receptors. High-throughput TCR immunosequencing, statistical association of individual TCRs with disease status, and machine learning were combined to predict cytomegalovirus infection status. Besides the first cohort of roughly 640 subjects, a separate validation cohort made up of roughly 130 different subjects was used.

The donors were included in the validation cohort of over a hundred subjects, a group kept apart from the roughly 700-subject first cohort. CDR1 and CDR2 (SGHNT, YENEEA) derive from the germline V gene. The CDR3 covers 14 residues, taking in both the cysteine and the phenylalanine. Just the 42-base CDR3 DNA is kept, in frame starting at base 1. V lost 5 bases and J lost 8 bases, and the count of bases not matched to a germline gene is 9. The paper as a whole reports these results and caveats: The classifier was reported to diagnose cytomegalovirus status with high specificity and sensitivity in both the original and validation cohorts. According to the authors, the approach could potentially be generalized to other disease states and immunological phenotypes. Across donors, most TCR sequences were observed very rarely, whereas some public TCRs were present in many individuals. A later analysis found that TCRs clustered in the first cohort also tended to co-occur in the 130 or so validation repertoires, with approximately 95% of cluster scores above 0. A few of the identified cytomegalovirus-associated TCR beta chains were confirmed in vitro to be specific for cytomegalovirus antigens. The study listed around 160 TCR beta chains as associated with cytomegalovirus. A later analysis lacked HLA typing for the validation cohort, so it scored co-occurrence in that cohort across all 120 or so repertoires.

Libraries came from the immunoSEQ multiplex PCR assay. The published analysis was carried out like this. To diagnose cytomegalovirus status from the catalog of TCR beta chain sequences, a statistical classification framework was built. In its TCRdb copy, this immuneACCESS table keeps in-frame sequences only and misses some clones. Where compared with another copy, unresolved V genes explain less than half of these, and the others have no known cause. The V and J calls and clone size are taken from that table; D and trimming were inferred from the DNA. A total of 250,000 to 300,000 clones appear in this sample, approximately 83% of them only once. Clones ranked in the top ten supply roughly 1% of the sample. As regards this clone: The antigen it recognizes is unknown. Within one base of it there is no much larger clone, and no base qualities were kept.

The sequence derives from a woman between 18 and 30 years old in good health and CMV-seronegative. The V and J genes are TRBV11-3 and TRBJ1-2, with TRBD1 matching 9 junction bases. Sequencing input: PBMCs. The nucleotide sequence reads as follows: TGTGCCAGCAGCCTGCAACAGGGGGCAAGCGGCTACACCTTC. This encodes CASSLQQGASGYTF. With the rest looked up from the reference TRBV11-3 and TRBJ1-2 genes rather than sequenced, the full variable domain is EAGVVQSPRYKIIEKKQPVAFWCNPISGHNTLYWYLQNLGQGPELLIRYENEEAVDDSQLPKDRFSAERLKGVDSTLKIQPAELGDSAVYLCASSLQQGASGYTFGSGTRLTVV.